This TCR beta chain was retrieved from a study of blood T cell repertoires in COVID-19. Across the whole study: The United States, Italy and Spain supplied acute and convalescent COVID-19 samples. PBMCs, B-cell-depleted T cells, or T cells provided the cDNA or gDNA that made up the material.

In the original workflow: The authors estimated nucleated cell counts from reference gene primer amplification. Produced via immunoSEQ multiplex PCR; TCRdb's table is partial and in-frame only. V, J and clone size are taken as reported in that table, and D and trimming were inferred from the DNA itself. Of around 300,000 clones listed, more than 80% are singletons. Germline assignment: CDR1 MGHRA and CDR2 YSYEKL. The CDR3 sequence is 15 residues long. V lost 3 bases, J lost 3 bases, and 15 bases lay in between. The sequence was obtained from a woman aged 25 to 39 with active or convalescent COVID-19. The rearrangement links TRBV4-1 to TRBJ2-7; a weak D match, TRBD1 (8 bases). The sequencing input was peripheral blood. This CDR3 reads CASSQLQGGLYEQYF. In DNA, the CDR3 is TGCGCCAGCAGCCAGCTACAGGGGGGGCTCTACGAGCAGTACTTC.